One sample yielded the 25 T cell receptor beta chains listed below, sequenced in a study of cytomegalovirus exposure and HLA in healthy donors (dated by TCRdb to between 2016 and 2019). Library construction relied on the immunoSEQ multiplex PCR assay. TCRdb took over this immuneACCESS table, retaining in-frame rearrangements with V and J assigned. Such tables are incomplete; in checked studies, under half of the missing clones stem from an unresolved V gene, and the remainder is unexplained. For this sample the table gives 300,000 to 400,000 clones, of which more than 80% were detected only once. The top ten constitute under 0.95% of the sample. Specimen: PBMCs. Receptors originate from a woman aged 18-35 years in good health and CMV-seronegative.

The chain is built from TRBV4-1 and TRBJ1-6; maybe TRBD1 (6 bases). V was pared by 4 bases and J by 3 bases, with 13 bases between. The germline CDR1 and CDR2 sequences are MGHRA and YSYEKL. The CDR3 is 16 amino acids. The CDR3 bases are TGCGCCAGCAGCCCAGCGGGACAATTCTATAATTCACCCCTCCACTTT. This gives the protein CASSPAGQFYNSPLHF.

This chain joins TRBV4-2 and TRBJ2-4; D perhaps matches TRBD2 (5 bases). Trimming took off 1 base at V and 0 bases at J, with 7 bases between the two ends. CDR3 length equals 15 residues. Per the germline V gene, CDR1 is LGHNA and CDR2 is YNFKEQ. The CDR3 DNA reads TGTGCCAGCAGCCAAGGGGGAGAAGCCAAAAACATTCAGTACTTC. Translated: CASSQGGEAKNIQYF.

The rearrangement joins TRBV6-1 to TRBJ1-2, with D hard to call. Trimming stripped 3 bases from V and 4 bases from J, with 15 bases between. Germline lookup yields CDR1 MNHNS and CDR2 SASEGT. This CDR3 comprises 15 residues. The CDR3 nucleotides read TGTGCCAGCAGTGACTGGGAGGGCAAAGGCTATGGCTACACCTTC. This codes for CASSDWEGKGYGYTF.

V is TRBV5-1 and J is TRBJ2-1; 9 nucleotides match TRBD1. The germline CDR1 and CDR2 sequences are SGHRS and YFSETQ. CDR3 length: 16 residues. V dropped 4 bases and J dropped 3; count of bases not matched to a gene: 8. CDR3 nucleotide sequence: TGCGCCAGCAGCGGGACCGGGACAGGGATCTACAATGAGCAGTTCTTC. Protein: CASSGTGTGIYNEQFF.

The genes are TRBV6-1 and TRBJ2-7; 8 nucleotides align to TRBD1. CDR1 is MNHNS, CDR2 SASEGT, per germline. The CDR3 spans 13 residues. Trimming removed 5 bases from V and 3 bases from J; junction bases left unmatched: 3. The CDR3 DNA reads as TGTGCCAGCAGTTGGGACAGGAGCTACGAGCAGTACTTC. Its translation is CASSWDRSYEQYF.

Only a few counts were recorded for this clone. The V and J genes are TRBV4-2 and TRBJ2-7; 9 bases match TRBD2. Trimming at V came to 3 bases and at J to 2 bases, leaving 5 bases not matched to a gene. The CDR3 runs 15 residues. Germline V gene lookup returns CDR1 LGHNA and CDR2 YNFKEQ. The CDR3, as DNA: TGTGCCAGCAGCCAGGGAGCGGGAGGAACCTACGAGCAGTACTTC. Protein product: CASSQGAGGTYEQYF.

CDR3 residues: CASLTPAGPQHF. The CDR3 nucleotides are TGTGCCAGCCTCACCCCCGCGGGACCCCAGCATTTT. The chain combines TRBV7-2 with TRBJ1-5; D is unresolved. Germline loops: CDR1 SGHTA, CDR2 FQGNSA. The CDR3 has 12 amino acids. Trimming removed 8 bases from V and 10 bases from J, with 15 bases in between.

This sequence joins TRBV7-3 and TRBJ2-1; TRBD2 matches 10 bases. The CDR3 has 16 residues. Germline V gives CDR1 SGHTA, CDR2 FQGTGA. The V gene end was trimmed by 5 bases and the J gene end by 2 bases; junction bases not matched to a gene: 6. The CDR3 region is CASSTAGGGPYNEQFF. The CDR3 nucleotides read TGTGCCAGCAGCACAGCGGGAGGGGGCCCCTACAATGAGCAGTTCTTC.

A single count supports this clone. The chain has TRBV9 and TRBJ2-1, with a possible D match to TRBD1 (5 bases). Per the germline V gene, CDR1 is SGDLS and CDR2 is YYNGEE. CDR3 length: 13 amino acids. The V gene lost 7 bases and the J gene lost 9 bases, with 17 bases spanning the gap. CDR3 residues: CASDAGSPGEQFF. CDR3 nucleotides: TGTGCCAGCGACGCAGGGTCTCCCGGTGAGCAGTTCTTC.

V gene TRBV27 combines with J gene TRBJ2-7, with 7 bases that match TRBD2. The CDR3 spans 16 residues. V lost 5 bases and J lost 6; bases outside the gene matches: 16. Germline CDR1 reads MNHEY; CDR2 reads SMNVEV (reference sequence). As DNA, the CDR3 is TGTGCCAGCAGTGACATGGGGGTTGCGGGAGTTACCGAGCAGTACTTC. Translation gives CASSDMGVAGVTEQYF.

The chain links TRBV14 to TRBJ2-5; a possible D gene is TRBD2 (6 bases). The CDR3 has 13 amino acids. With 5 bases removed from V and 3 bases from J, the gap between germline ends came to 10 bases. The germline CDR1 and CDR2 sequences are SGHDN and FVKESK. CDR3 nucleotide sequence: TGTGCCAGCAGCTGGGGACTGGAAGAGACCCAGTACTTC. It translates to CASSWGLEETQYF.

CDR3: CASSEEVDQPQHF. The CDR3 DNA sequence: TGTGCCAGCAGTGAGGAGGTCGACCAGCCCCAGCATTTT. The rearrangement uses TRBV2 and TRBJ1-5, with D unresolved. Germline lookup yields CDR1 SNHLY and CDR2 FYNNEI. The V end was cut by 3 bases, the J end by 7 bases, with 10 bases between. The CDR3 is 13 residues long.

The CDR3 DNA is TGCGCCAGCAGCGCCCGGGATCTGAATGAAAAACTGTTTTTT. As protein: CASSARDLNEKLFF. This sequence joins TRBV5-1 and TRBJ1-4; the D is unclear. V was cut by 4 bases and J by 5 bases, with 12 bases left in between. This CDR3 is built from 14 residues. CDR1 and CDR2 (germline): SGHRS, YFSETQ. Variable domain in full (rest from reference TRBV5-1 and TRBJ1-4): KAGVTQTPRYLIKTRGQQVTLSCSPISGHRSVSWYQQTPGQGLQFLFEYFSETQRNKGNFPGRFSGRQFSNSRSEMNVSTLELGDSALYLCASSARDLNEKLFFGSGTQLSVL.

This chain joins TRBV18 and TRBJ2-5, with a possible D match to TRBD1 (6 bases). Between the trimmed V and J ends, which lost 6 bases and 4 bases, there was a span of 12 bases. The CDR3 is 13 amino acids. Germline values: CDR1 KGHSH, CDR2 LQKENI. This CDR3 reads CASSFRDTETQYF. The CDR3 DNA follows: TGTGCCAGCTCCTTCCGGGACACAGAGACCCAGTACTTC. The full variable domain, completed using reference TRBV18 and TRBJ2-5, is NAGVMQNPRHLVRRRGQEARLRCSPMKGHSHVYWYRQLPEEGLKFMVYLQKENIIDESGMPKERFSAEFPKEGPSILRIQQVVRGDSAAYFCASSFRDTETQYFGPGTRLLVL.

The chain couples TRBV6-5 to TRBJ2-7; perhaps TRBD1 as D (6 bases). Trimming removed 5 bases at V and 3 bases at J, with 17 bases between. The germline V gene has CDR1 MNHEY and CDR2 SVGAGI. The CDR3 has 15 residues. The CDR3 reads CASSPLPGHSYEQYF. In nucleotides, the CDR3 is TGTGCCAGCAGTCCCCTTCCGGGACACAGCTACGAGCAGTACTTC.

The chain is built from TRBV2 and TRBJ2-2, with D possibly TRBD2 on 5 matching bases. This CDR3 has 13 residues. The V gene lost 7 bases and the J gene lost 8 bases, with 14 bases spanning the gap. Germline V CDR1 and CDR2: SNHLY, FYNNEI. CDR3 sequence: CASMEDPLGELFF. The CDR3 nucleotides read TGTGCCAGCATGGAGGATCCCCTAGGGGAGCTGTTTTTT.

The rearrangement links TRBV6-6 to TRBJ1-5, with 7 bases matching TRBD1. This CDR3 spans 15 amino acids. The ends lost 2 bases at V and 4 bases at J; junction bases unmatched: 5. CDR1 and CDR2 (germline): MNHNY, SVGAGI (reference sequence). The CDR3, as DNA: TGTGCCAGCAGTTACGTCTCAGGGGGAAATCAGCCCCAGCATTTT. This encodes CASSYVSGGNQPQHF.

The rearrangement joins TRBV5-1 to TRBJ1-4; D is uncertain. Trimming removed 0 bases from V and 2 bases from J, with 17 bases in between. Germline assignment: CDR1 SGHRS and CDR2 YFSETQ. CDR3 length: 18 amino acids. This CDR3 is CASSLVGISLGTNEKLFF. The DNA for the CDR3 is TGCGCCAGCAGCTTGGTCGGGATCTCTCTGGGGACTAATGAAAAACTGTTTTTT. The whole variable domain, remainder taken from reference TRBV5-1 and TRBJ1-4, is KAGVTQTPRYLIKTRGQQVTLSCSPISGHRSVSWYQQTPGQGLQFLFEYFSETQRNKGNFPGRFSGRQFSNSRSEMNVSTLELGDSALYLCASSLVGISLGTNEKLFFGSGTQLSVL.

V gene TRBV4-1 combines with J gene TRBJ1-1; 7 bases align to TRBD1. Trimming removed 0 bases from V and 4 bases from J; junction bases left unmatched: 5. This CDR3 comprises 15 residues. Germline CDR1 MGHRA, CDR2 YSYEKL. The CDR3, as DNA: TGCGCCAGCAGCCAAGAAAGAGGGGGCGGCACTGAAGCTTTCTTT. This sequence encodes CASSQERGGGTEAFF.

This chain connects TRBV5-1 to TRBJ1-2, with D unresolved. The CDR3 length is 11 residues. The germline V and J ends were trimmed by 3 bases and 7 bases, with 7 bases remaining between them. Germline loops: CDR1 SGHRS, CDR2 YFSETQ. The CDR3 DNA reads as TGCGCCAGCAGCTCAGGAATTGGCTACACCTTC. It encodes CASSSGIGYTF.

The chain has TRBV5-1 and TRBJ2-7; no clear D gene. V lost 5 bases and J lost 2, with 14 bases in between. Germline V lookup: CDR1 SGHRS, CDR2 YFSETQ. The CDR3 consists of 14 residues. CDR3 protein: CASSFRYAPYEQYF. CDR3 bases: TGCGCCAGCAGTTTTCGCTATGCTCCCTACGAGCAGTACTTC. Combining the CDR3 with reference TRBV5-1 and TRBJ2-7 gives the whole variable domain KAGVTQTPRYLIKTRGQQVTLSCSPISGHRSVSWYQQTPGQGLQFLFEYFSETQRNKGNFPGRFSGRQFSNSRSEMNVSTLELGDSALYLCASSFRYAPYEQYFGPGTRLTVT.

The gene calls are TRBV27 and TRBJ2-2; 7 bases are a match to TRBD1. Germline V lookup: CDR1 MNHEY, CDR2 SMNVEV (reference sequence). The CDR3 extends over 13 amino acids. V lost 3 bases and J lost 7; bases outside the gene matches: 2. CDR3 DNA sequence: TGTGCCAGCAGTTTGCACAGGGGCGGGGAGCTGTTTTTT. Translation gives CASSLHRGGELFF.

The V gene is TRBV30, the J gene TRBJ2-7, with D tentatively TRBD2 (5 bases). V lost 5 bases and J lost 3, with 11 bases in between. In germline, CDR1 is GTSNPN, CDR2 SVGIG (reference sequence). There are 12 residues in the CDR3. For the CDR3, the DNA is TGTGCCTGGGCACGGGCGGGCTACGAGCAGTACTTC. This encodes CAWARAGYEQYF.

Here the CDR3 reads CASSPPRAGTGWGYTF. CDR3 bases: TGTGCCAGCAGCCCTCCCAGAGCGGGGACAGGTTGGGGCTACACCTTC. The rearrangement uses TRBV7-3 and TRBJ1-2, with TRBD1 identical over 8 bases. The V and J ends lost 5 bases and 8 bases, in that order; junction bases with no gene match: 16. CDR1 and CDR2 (germline): SGHTA, FQGTGA. There are 16 residues in the CDR3.

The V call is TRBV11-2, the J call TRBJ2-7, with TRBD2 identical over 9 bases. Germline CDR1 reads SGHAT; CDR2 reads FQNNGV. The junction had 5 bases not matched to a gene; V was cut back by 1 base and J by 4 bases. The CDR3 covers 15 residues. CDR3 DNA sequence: TGTGCCAGCAGCTTAGGGCGGGAGGGCTGGTACGAGCAGTACTTC. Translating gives CASSLGREGWYEQYF. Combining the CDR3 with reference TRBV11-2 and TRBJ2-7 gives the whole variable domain EAGVAQSPRYKIIEKRQSVAFWCNPISGHATLYWYQQILGQGPKLLIQFQNNGVVDDSQLPKDRFSAERLKGVDSTLKIQPAKLEDSAVYLCASSLGREGWYEQYFGPGTRLTVT.